The T cell receptor (beta chain) described here comes from a study of cytomegalovirus exposure and HLA in healthy donors. In the study overall: The Caucasian-associated ancestry cluster contained 81% of the roughly 400 genotyped donors. Study-wide points: A classifier reportedly called cytomegalovirus status with high sensitivity and specificity. The listing of about 150 TCR beta chains classed them as cytomegalovirus-associated. Common viral pathogens (according to a later analysis) appeared linked to several of the most significant clusters.

With respect to this clone: Its specificity is unknown.

CDR3 length: 18 residues. V was cut by 0 bases and J by 7 bases, with 22 bases left in between. Germline CDR1 reads LNHDA; CDR2 reads SQIVND (reference sequence). Amplification used 60 Vbeta primers and 13 Jbeta primers. Produced via immunoSEQ multiplex PCR; TCRdb's table is partial and in-frame only. The profile covers about 150,000 clones, with about three quarters appearing a single time and less than 15% taken by the ten largest. The TCR sequence derives from a man aged 35 to 55 in good health and CMV-seropositive. Input material: PBMCs. The chain recombines TRBV19 with TRBJ1-5, with a possible D match to TRBD1 (5 bases). CDR3 sequence: CASSIDWATGGVGQPQHF. CDR3 bases: TGTGCCAGTAGTATAGATTGGGCCACAGGAGGGGTCGGACAGCCCCAGCATTTT.